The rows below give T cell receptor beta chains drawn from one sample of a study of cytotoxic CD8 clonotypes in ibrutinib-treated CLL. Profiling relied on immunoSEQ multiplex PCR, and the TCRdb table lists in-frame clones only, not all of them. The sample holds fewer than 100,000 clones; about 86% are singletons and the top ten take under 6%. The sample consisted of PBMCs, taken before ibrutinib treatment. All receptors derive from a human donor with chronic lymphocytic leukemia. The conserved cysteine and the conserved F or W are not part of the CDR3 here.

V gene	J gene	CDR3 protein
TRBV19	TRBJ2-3	ASKRRGDWANTQY
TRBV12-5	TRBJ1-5	ASGLTAYSNQPQH
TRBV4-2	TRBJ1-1	ASSLGTGRGTEAF
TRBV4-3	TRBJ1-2	ASSQGVLYYGYT
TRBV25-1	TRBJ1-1	ASRGTEAF
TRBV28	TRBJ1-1	ASSLWATEAF
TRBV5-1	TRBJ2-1	ASTRGAGGPNEQF
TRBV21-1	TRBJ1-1	ASRYLICSEAF
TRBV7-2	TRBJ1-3	ASSLTPGAGNTIY
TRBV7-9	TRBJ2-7	ASSLSSGYEQY
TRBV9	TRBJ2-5	ASSVVTDPGETQY
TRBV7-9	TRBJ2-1	ASSLIIGSGRNEQF
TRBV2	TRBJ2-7	ASSPTGGYEQY
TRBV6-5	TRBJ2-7	ASSGRAEQY
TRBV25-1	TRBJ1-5	ASSDWGARNQPQH
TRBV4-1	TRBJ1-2	ASSQDFWRTGGIIYGYT
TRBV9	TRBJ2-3	ASSDGPIDTQY
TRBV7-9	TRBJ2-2	ASSSTSPAGELF
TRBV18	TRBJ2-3	ASSPFLGGTDTQY
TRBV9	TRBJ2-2	ASSVASSGTTNTGELF
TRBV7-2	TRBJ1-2	ASSPRTGTGASNYGYT
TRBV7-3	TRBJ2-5	ASSPNSRNSQETQY
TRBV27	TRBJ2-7	ASSLYPQKEQY
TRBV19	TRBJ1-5	ASRGGVQPQH
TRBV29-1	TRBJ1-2	SVVRVGYYGYT
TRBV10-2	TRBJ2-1	ASSGLELAGYNEQF
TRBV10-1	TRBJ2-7	ASSGAGPPYEQY
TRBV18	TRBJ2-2	ASSKTSGTVTSGELF
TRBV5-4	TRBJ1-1	ASSSPDILNTEAF
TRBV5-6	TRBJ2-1	ASSRGGRGPPPEQF
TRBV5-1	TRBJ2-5	ASSRQGAGETQY
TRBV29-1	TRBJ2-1	SVEEGYNEQF
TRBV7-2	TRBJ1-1	ASSSQTGNTEAF
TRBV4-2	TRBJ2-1	ASSLSGRTSHNEQF
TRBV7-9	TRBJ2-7	ASSLDFVRTGGNEQY
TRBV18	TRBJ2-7	ASFSGQAYEQY
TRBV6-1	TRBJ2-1	ASSEYRGQATDYNEQF
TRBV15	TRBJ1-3	ATSRGGQASGNTIY
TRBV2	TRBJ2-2	ASSENSISNTGELF
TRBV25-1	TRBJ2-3	ATLGLAPPHSNTQY
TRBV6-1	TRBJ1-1	ASSPSSRAGAEAF
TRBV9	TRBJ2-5	ASSPRPLLAGGTQETQY
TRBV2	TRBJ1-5	ASSDNRGPDQPQH
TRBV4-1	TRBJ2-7	ASSLGTSGRNSYEQY
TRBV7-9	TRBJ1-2	ASSPTTTGRPYGYT
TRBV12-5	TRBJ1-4	ASGLATPEKLF
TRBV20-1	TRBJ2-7	SASAAYEQY
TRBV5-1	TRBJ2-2	ASSPLAWTGELF
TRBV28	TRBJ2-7	ASSLLGFEQY
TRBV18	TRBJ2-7	ASSPASGRGYEQY